The present T cell receptor beta chain was sequenced within a study of OX40 agonist ivuxolimab in advanced cancers. General study points: A proportion of nonresponders additionally exhibited low normalized T-cell clonal expansion.

A word on this clone: The antigen remains undetermined.

Sequencing was performed with immunoSEQ multiplex PCR; in TCRdb, only in-frame clones are kept and a portion is missing. The sample lists about 17,000 clones; 80% to 90% were seen once. This sequence originates from an adult with an advanced solid tumor such as melanoma, head and neck, liver or kidney cancer. The sequencing here drew on CD4+ or CD8+ T cells sorted from blood, taken in a trial of the OX40 agonist ivuxolimab.

The CDR3 protein is CASSLQPGTGDGYTF. The DNA for the CDR3 is TGTGCCAGCAGTTTACAACCCGGGACAGGGGATGGCTACACCTTC. V and J are TRBV28 and TRBJ1-2, with 10 bases aligning to TRBD1. CDR1 is MDHEN, CDR2 SYDVKM, per germline. CDR3 length: 15 amino acids. J lost 6 bases, V lost 2 bases, and 6 bases had no gene match.